Included here is one T cell receptor (beta chain) sequence, with context. Antigen: not known. This entry is derived from a study of T-cell memory formation after mild COVID-19. As for the study in general: Largely donor-specific TCR clusters were found.

After 5'RACE with constant-segment primers, TCR alpha and TCR beta cDNA libraries carrying sample barcodes and UMIs were obtained. TCRdb reprocessed the 5' RACE reads via MiXCR and lists one record per CDR3 protein. The sample has more than 110,000 distinct CDR3 sequences; approximately 26% are singletons. The CDR3 sequence is 15 residues long. CDR1 MGHRA and CDR2 YSYEKL come from the germline V gene. Trimming cost V 3 bases and J 5 bases, with 11 bases left between them. Findings of the study overall: For contracting clones, CD4+ ones sat mainly in CM and EM, CD8+ in EMRA. Contracting clones from day 15 to 85 had balanced CD4/CD8; later expanders favoured CD4+.

This clonotype was sampled from an adult woman who had mild COVID-19 (a few samples of this study predate the infection). Cell type and time point are not known. J is TRBJ1-6 and V is TRBV4-1; no clear D gene. The sequenced sample consisted of PBMCs or a T cell subset sorted from them (not recorded which). CDR3 protein: CASSQDRGNNSPLHF. CDR3 nucleotides: TGCGCCAGCAGCCAGGATCGGGGTAATAATTCACCCCTCCACTTT.